The 19 T cell receptor beta chains below come from one sample, sequenced in a study of T cell responses to AZD1222 COVID-19 vaccine. Profiling relied on immunoSEQ multiplex PCR, and the TCRdb table lists in-frame clones only, not all of them. The sample lists approximately 150,000 clones, approximately 90% occurring once. The material sequenced was peripheral blood, taken 28 days after the second AZD1222 dose. Receptor source: an adult who received the AZD1222 COVID-19 vaccine.

This clone was detected only a few times. CDR3 sequence (DNA): TGCGCCAGCAGGCGGGGAGGACAACGCTCTGGAAACACCATATATTTT. Translated: CASRRGGQRSGNTIYF. V gene TRBV5-1 combines with J gene TRBJ1-3; perhaps TRBD1 as D (5 bases). V lost 5 bases and J 0 bases, leaving 15 bases between the germline ends. The CDR3 spans 16 residues. Per germline, CDR1 SGHRS and CDR2 YFSETQ.

This chain uses TRBV5-5 with TRBJ2-2; D is undetermined. V lost 2 bases to trimming and J lost 1 base, with 6 bases between them. Germline V lookup: CDR1 SGHKS, CDR2 YYEKEE (reference sequence). There are 14 residues in the CDR3. Written as DNA, the CDR3 is TGTGCCAGCAGCTTCTCAGTGAACACCGGGGAGCTGTTTTTT. Translating it yields CASSFSVNTGELFF.

The chain carries TRBV11-1 and TRBJ1-1, with 7 positions matching TRBD1. CDR1 and CDR2 (germline): SGHAT, FQDESV (reference sequence). Trimming took 6 bases from V and 1 from J; bases not matched to a gene: 11. The CDR3 consists of 16 residues. The CDR3 coding sequence is TGTGCCAGCAGACTCTTACAGGGGCCAAAGAACACTGAAGCTTTCTTT. It codes for CASRLLQGPKNTEAFF.

The V and J genes are TRBV6-2 or TRBV6-3 and TRBJ2-7; weak D call: TRBD1 (6 bases). This CDR3 is built from 14 residues. V was clipped by 6 bases and J by 2 bases, with 14 bases between them. Germline V CDR1 and CDR2: MNHEY, SVGEGT. As DNA, the CDR3 is TGTGCCAGCAGCGACCCCGGGACAACCTACGAGCAGTACTTC. Translating it yields CASSDPGTTYEQYF.

V gene TRBV5-4 combines with J gene TRBJ2-1, with a weak D call TRBD2 (5 bases). V lost 1 base and J 4 bases, leaving 12 bases between the germline ends. Germline V gene data show CDR1 as SGHNT and CDR2 as YYREEE (reference sequence). CDR3 size: 15 residues. DNA of the CDR3: TGTGCCAGCAGCTTGCCCGGGAACCGATACAATGAGCAGTTCTTC. Translating it yields CASSLPGNRYNEQFF.

By frequency in the sample, this clone is medium-sized. The chain joins TRBV24-1 to TRBJ1-1, with D tentatively TRBD1 (5 bases). V was trimmed by 0 bases and J by 0 bases, leaving 13 bases between them. Germline loops: CDR1 KGHDR, CDR2 SFDVKD. This CDR3 has 17 amino acids. The CDR3 here is CATSDLGDRGVNTEAFF. CDR3 in DNA: TGTGCCACCAGTGATTTGGGCGACCGGGGGGTGAACACTGAAGCTTTCTTT.

This chain uses TRBV7-8 with TRBJ2-1; the D gene is possibly TRBD2 (6 bases). This CDR3 comprises 16 residues. Trimming removed 1 base from V and 0 bases from J, with 10 bases in between. CDR1 is SGHVS and CDR2 is FQNEAQ in the germline V gene. CDR3 protein: CASSLVGGSSYNEQFF. The CDR3 region has the DNA TGTGCCAGCAGCTTAGTGGGGGGTAGCTCCTACAATGAGCAGTTCTTC.

The rearrangement links TRBV2 to TRBJ2-3; D remains unclear. V was shortened by 5 bases and J by 4 bases, with 4 bases between the two germline ends. CDR1 and CDR2 from the germline V gene are SNHLY and FYNNEI. The CDR3 totals 11 residues. As DNA, the CDR3 is TGTGCCAGCAGTATCCCAGATACGCAGTATTTT. Residues: CASSIPDTQYF.

The V gene is TRBV14, the J gene TRBJ1-4, with 7 bases identical to TRBD1. Per the germline V gene, CDR1 is SGHDN and CDR2 is FVKESK. This CDR3 has 16 residues. V trimming: 5 bases; J trimming: 4 bases; junction bases outside the gene matches: 10. Here the CDR3 reads CASSYHTGTDNEKLFF. The CDR3 DNA sequence: TGTGCCAGCAGCTATCACACCGGGACAGATAATGAAAAACTGTTTTTT.

The chain is built from TRBV29-1 and TRBJ2-7; D gene ambiguous. CDR3 length: 11 amino acids. Germline V gene lookup returns CDR1 SQVTM and CDR2 ANQGSEA. The ends were cut back, 7 bases at V and 6 bases at J, with 13 bases in the middle. CDR3 sequence reads: CSAGHLSEQYF. In nucleotides, the CDR3 is TGCAGCGCCGGCCATCTTAGCGAGCAGTACTTC.

This chain uses TRBV12-3 or TRBV12-4 with TRBJ1-2; D gene unclear. The germline V and J ends were trimmed by 5 bases and 1 base, with 8 bases remaining between them. The CDR3 has 13 amino acids. CDR3 residues: CASSPRDNYGYTF. CDR3 nucleotides: TGTGCCAGCAGTCCAAGAGATAACTATGGCTACACCTTC.

The V and J genes are TRBV2 and TRBJ1-5; 10 bases are a match to TRBD1. CDR1 and CDR2 (germline): SNHLY, FYNNEI. This CDR3 is built from 17 residues. Losses at the gene ends were 6 bases for V and 4 bases for J; bases not matched to a gene: 12. In nucleotides, the CDR3 is TGTGCCAGCAGCGCGCAGATGGGGGGACAGGGGAATCAGCCCCAGCATTTT. It specifies CASSAQMGGQGNQPQHF.

The chain uses TRBV24-1 and TRBJ1-6; the match to TRBD1 covers 7 bases. The V and J ends lost 9 bases and 5 bases, in that order; junction bases with no gene match: 6. The CDR3 is made up of 14 amino acids. CDR1 KGHDR and CDR2 SFDVKD come from the germline V gene. The CDR3, as DNA: TGTGCCACCTTGAGGGACAGTAATAATTCACCCCTCCACTTT. Amino acid sequence: CATLRDSNNSPLHF.

This sequence joins TRBV30 and TRBJ1-5; D is unresolved. The V gene lost 0 bases and the J gene lost 0 bases, with 18 bases spanning the gap. Germline loops: CDR1 GTSNPN, CDR2 SVGIG (reference sequence). CDR3 length equals 18 residues. This chain's CDR3 is CAWSVPASYQYSNQPQHF. The CDR3 DNA sequence: TGTGCCTGGAGTGTACCGGCCAGCTACCAATATAGCAATCAGCCCCAGCATTTT.

This sequence joins TRBV13 and TRBJ2-5; possible D gene TRBD2, 7 bases. CDR3 length: 14 residues. V was pared by 0 bases and J by 5 bases, with 10 bases between. Germline lookup yields CDR1 PRHDT and CDR2 FYEKMQ (reference sequence). The CDR3 DNA is TGTGCCAGCAGCTTAGGACAGGGAGGGGAGACCCAGTACTTC. Translation: CASSLGQGGETQYF.

The chain carries TRBV18 and TRBJ1-4, with TRBD1 matching 7 bases. The CDR3 extends over 12 amino acids. Germline CDR1 KGHSH, CDR2 LQKENI. V was pared by 5 bases and J by 8 bases, with 2 bases of the junction left unmatched. For the CDR3, the DNA is TGTGCCAGCTCATCGGACAGGGAAAAACTGTTTTTT. Its translation: CASSSDREKLFF. The entire variable domain, with the rest obtained from reference TRBV18 and TRBJ1-4, is as follows: NAGVMQNPRHLVRRRGQEARLRCSPMKGHSHVYWYRQLPEEGLKFMVYLQKENIIDESGMPKERFSAEFPKEGPSILRIQQVVRGDSAAYFCASSSDREKLFFGSGTQLSVL.

The chain joins TRBV10-3 to TRBJ1-1; D remains unclear. V shed 0 bases and J shed 3 bases, with 5 bases lying between them. Germline V lookup: CDR1 ENHRY, CDR2 SYGVKD. The length of the CDR3 is 13 residues. CDR3 region: CAISESRDTEAFF. The CDR3 nucleotides read TGTGCCATCAGTGAGTCACGAGACACTGAAGCTTTCTTT.

The chain carries TRBV7-9 and TRBJ1-5; D ambiguous. Germline CDR1 and CDR2: SEHNR and FQNEAQ (reference sequence). This CDR3 spans 13 amino acids. Trimming cost V 6 bases and J 7 bases, with 13 bases left between them. CDR3 coding DNA: TGTGCCAGCAGGTCCAACACGGGGCAGCCCCAGCATTTT. Residues: CASRSNTGQPQHF.

This chain links TRBV12-3 or TRBV12-4 with TRBJ2-3; 7 bases are shared with TRBD1. CDR3 length: 13 residues. The V gene end was trimmed by 7 bases and the J gene end by 6 bases; junction bases not matched to a gene: 7. The CDR3 loop is CASTQFRGDTQYF. The CDR3 region has the DNA TGTGCCAGCACCCAATTCAGGGGGGATACGCAGTATTTT.